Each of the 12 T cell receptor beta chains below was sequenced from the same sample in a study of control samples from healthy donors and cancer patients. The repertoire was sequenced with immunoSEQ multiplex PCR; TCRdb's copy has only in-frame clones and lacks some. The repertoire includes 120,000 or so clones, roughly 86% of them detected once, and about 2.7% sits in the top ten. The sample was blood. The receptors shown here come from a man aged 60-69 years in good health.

The CDR3 protein is CASSATGQGYNEQFF. CDR3 nucleotides: TGTGCCAGCAGCGCTACGGGACAGGGTTACAATGAGCAGTTCTTC. V and J are TRBV27 and TRBJ2-1, with TRBD1 identical over 9 bases. There are 15 residues in the CDR3. V dropped 6 bases and J dropped 4; count of bases not matched to a gene: 7. Germline V CDR1 and CDR2: MNHEY, SMNVEV (reference sequence).

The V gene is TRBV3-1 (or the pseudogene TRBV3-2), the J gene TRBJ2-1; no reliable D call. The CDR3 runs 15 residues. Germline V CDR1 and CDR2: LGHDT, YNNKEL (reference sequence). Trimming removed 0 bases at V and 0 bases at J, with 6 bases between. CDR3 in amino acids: CASSQDPSSYNEQFF. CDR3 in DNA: TGTGCCAGCAGCCAAGATCCCTCCTCCTACAATGAGCAGTTCTTC.

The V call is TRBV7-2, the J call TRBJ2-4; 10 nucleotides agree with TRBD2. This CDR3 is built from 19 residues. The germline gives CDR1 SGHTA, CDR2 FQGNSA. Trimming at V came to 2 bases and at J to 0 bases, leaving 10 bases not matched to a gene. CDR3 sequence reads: CASSLSVGAGGIAKNIQYF. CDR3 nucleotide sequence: TGTGCCAGCAGCTTATCCGTGGGAGCGGGGGGGATAGCCAAAAACATTCAGTACTTC.

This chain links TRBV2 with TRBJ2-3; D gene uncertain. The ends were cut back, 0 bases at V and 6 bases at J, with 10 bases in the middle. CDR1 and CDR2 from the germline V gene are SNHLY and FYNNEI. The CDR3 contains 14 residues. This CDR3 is CASSEAQSWDTQYF. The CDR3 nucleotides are TGTGCCAGCAGTGAAGCGCAGTCGTGGGATACGCAGTATTTT.

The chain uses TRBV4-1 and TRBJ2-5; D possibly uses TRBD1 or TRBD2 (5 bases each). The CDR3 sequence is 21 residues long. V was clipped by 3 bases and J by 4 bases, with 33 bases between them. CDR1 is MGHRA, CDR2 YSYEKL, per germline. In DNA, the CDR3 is TGCGCCAGCAGCCACCCTACGGGGCAGGACCGAATAGGCAGGGTGGTAGAGACCCAGTACTTC. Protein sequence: CASSHPTGQDRIGRVVETQYF.

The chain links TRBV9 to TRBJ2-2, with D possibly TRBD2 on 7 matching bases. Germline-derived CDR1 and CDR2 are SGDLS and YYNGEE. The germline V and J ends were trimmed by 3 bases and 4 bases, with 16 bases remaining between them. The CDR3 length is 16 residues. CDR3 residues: CASSGWGGPGTGELFF. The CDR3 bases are TGTGCCAGCAGCGGCTGGGGGGGGCCGGGCACCGGGGAGCTGTTTTTT.

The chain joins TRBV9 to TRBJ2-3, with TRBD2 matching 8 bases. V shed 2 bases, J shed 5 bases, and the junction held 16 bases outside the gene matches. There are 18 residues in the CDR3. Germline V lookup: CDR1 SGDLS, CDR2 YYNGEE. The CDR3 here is CASSVGVSGGPPRDTQYF. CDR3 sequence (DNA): TGTGCCAGCAGCGTGGGAGTTTCGGGAGGGCCCCCGAGAGATACGCAGTATTTT.

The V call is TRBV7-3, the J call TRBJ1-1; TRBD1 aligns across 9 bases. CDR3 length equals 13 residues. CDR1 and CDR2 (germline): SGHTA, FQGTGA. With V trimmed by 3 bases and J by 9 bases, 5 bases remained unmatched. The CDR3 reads CASSLGQGLKAFF. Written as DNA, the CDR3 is TGTGCCAGCAGCTTGGGACAGGGCCTTAAAGCTTTCTTT.

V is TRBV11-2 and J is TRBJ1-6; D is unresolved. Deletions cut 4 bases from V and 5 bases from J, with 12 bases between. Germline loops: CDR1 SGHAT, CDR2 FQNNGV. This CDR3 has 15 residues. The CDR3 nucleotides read TGTGCCAGCAGCTCCCCCCAGGCGAATAATTCACCCCTCCACTTT. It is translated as CASSSPQANNSPLHF.

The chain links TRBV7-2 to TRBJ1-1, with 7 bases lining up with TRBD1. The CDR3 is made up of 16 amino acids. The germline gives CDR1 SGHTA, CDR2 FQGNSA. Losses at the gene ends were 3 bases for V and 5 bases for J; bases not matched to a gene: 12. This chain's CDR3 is CASSFTSRARGTEAFF. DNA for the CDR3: TGTGCCAGCAGCTTCACCTCTAGGGCCAGGGGGACTGAAGCTTTCTTT.

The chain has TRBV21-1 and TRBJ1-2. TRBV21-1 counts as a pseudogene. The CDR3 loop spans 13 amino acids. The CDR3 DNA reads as TGTGCCAGCAGCAAAGTAGACCTGGGAGGCTACACCTTC. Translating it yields CASSKVDLGGYTF.

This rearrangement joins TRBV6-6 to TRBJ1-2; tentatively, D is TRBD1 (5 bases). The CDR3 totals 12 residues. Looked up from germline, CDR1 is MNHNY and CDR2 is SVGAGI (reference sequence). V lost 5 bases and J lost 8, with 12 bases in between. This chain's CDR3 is CASSLGAGGYTF. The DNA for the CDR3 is TGTGCCAGCAGTCTAGGTGCAGGGGGCTACACCTTC.